Listed below are T cell receptor beta chains from one sample, sequenced in a study of regulatory T cells in long-lasting Graves disease. Each CDR3 protein is one row after TCRdb ran MiXCR on the multiplex PCR reads. Among under 350,000 distinct CDR3 sequences listed, around 23% were seen once. Sample: peripheral blood mononuclear cells (PBMCs), taken when the disease was refractory, from a patient treated with antithyroid drugs. These receptors all come from a female donor with Graves disease. Each CDR3 is given with its conserved first and last residue. A D gene is named only where the DNA matches it firmly. Clone sizes are given selectively: once, few, many, or a class where the clone is expanded.

D: .; length: 12; V: TRBV11-2; J: TRBJ2-2; size: many; CDR3: CASSESLWELFF; DNA: TGTGCCAGCAGCGAGAGTTTGTGGGAGCTGTTTTTT
D: .; length: 14; V: TRBV12-3/TRBV12-4; J: TRBJ1-2; size: many; CDR3: CASSLAGTSYGYTF; DNA: TGTGCCAGCAGTTTAGCCGGGACTAGCTATGGCTACACCTTC
D: .; length: 14; V: TRBV20-1; J: TRBJ1-3; size: .; CDR3: CSATGRPIGNTIYF; DNA: TGCAGTGCTACCGGGCGGCCGATTGGAAACACCATATATTTT
D: .; length: 13; V: TRBV28; J: TRBJ2-7; size: many; CDR3: CASRRDGSYEQYF; DNA: TGTGCCAGCAGAAGGGACGGTTCCTACGAGCAGTACTTC
D: .; length: 18; V: TRBV28; J: TRBJ1-2; size: many; CDR3: CASSSYSGHTLANYGYTF; DNA: TGTGCCAGCAGTTCCTACTCGGGACACACGTTAGCTAACTATGGCTACACCTTC
D: .; length: 13; V: TRBV5-6; J: TRBJ2-5; size: .; CDR3: CASSLRGAKTQYF; DNA: TGTGCCAGCAGCTTAAGGGGGGCAAAGACCCAGTACTTC
D: .; length: 15; V: TRBV18; J: TRBJ2-2; size: .; CDR3: CASSPGEDSTGELFF; DNA: TGTGCCAGCTCACCAGGAGAGGACTCAACCGGGGAGCTGTTTTTT
D: TRBD2; length: 15; V: TRBV12-3/TRBV12-4; J: TRBJ2-5; size: few; CDR3: CASSLEGLAGETQYF; DNA: TGTGCCAGCAGTTTAGAGGGACTAGCGGGAGAGACCCAGTACTTC
D: .; length: 15; V: TRBV4-3; J: TRBJ2-5; size: .; CDR3: CASSQDPLVPETQYF; DNA: TGCGCCAGCAGCCAAGACCCCCTAGTCCCTGAGACCCAGTACTTC
D: .; length: 13; V: TRBV5-6; J: TRBJ1-2; size: .; CDR3: CASSSALMRGYTF; DNA: TGTGCCAGCAGCTCCGCGTTGATGCGGGGCTACACCTTC
D: .; length: 15; V: TRBV7-2; J: TRBJ2-7; size: .; CDR3: CASSQDWDTLYEQYF; DNA: TGCGCCAGCAGCCAAGATTGGGACACCCTTTACGAGCAGTACTTC
D: .; length: 13; V: TRBV28; J: TRBJ1-2; size: many; CDR3: CASSLSGRSGYTF; DNA: TGTGCCAGCAGTTTATCAGGACGTAGTGGCTACACCTTC
D: .; length: 13; V: TRBV2; J: TRBJ2-7; size: many; CDR3: CASTMPTSYEQYF; DNA: TGTGCCAGCACTATGCCAACCTCCTACGAGCAGTACTTC
D: .; length: 13; V: TRBV28; J: TRBJ1-5; size: many; CDR3: CASTRDRNQPQHF; DNA: TGTGCCAGCACCCGGGACCGCAATCAGCCCCAGCATTTT
D: .; length: 18; V: TRBV18; J: TRBJ2-6; size: .; CDR3: CASSPPTPKSSGANVLTF; DNA: TGTGCCAGCTCACCACCTACGCCTAAGTCCTCTGGGGCCAACGTCCTGACTTTC
D: .; length: 14; V: TRBV28; J: TRBJ2-5; size: many; CDR3: CASVPRGLQETQYF; DNA: TGTGCCAGCGTCCCCCGGGGGCTCCAAGAGACCCAGTACTTC
D: TRBD1; length: 14; V: TRBV6-2/TRBV6-3; J: TRBJ1-6; size: many; CDR3: CASSYRQGNSPLHF; DNA: TGTGCCAGCAGTTATCGACAGGGGAATTCACCCCTCCACTTT
D: TRBD2; length: 13; V: TRBV6-4; J: TRBJ2-7; size: .; CDR3: CASRPAGADEQYF; DNA: TGTGCCAGCAGACCAGCGGGAGCGGACGAGCAGTACTTC
D: TRBD1; length: 13; V: TRBV29-1; J: TRBJ2-5; size: few; CDR3: CSVEGQGSETQYF; DNA: TGCAGCGTTGAGGGACAGGGGTCAGAGACCCAGTACTTC
D: .; length: 13; V: TRBV27; J: TRBJ1-1; size: many; CDR3: CASSFRQNTEAFF; DNA: TGTGCCAGCAGTTTTAGACAGAACACTGAAGCTTTCTTT
D: .; length: 12; V: TRBV2; J: TRBJ1-4; size: many; CDR3: CASKRNNEKLFF; DNA: TGTGCCAGCAAACGTAATAATGAAAAACTGTTTTTT
D: .; length: 18; V: TRBV6-2/TRBV6-3; J: TRBJ1-5; size: .; CDR3: CASSEGIGGSYSNQPQHF; DNA: TGTGCCAGCAGTGAAGGGATTGGTGGGAGTTATAGCAATCAGCCCCAGCATTTT
D: .; length: 16; V: TRBV7-9; J: TRBJ1-2; size: once; CDR3: CASSLEQTGFGYGYTF; DNA: TGTGCCAGCAGCTTAGAGCAAACCGGGTTTGGATATGGCTACACCTTC
D: .; length: 12; V: TRBV12-3/TRBV12-4; J: TRBJ1-2; size: many; CDR3: CASSLGEEGYTF; DNA: TGTGCCAGCAGTTTGGGGGAAGAAGGCTACACCTTC
D: .; length: 15; V: TRBV3-1; J: TRBJ1-2; size: many; CDR3: CASSQDSRRGYGYTF; DNA: TGTGCCAGCAGCCAAGATTCCCGCCGAGGGTATGGCTACACCTTC
D: .; length: 12; V: TRBV7-9; J: TRBJ2-7; size: many; CDR3: CASSLGTYEQYF; DNA: TGTGCCAGCAGCTTAGGAACCTACGAGCAGTACTTC
D: .; length: 15; V: TRBV7-8; J: TRBJ1-4; size: .; CDR3: CASSLQAATNEKLFF; DNA: TGTGCCAGCAGCTTACAGGCAGCAACTAATGAAAAACTGTTTTTT
D: .; length: 18; V: TRBV3-1; J: TRBJ1-6; size: .; CDR3: CASSQIPRASANNSPLHF; DNA: TGTGCCAGCAGCCAAATACCCCGGGCCTCGGCGAACAATTCACCCCTCCACTTT
D: TRBD1; length: 17; V: TRBV28; J: TRBJ1-2; size: many; CDR3: CASSLITGTGVWYGYTF; DNA: TGTGCCAGCAGCCTCATTACCGGGACAGGGGTTTGGTATGGCTACACCTTC
D: TRBD1; length: 14; V: TRBV10-3; J: TRBJ2-7; size: few; CDR3: CAAAAGGGTNEQYF; DNA: TGTGCCGCTGCAGCAGGGGGCGGGACGAACGAGCAGTACTTC
D: TRBD2; length: 15; V: TRBV6-1; J: TRBJ2-2; size: .; CDR3: CASRQLAGGTGELFF; DNA: TGTGCCAGCAGACAACTAGCGGGAGGGACCGGGGAGCTGTTTTTT
D: TRBD2; length: 15; V: TRBV5-4; J: TRBJ2-1; size: few; CDR3: CASSLGLAGGTEQSF; DNA: TGTGCCAGCAGCTTGGGACTAGCGGGAGGTACTGAGCAGTCCTTC
D: TRBD2; length: 14; V: TRBV20-1; J: TRBJ2-7; size: many; CDR3: CSARTSGGSYEQYF; DNA: TGCAGTGCTAGAACTAGCGGGGGCTCCTACGAGCAGTACTTC
D: .; length: 16; V: TRBV3-1; J: TRBJ2-3; size: few; CDR3: CASSQDLGSGTDTQYF; DNA: TGTGCCAGCAGCCAAGATCTAGGTTCGGGCACAGATACGCAGTATTTT
D: .; length: 14; V: TRBV4-3; J: TRBJ1-6; size: few; CDR3: CASSRTGNNSPLHF; DNA: TGCGCCAGCAGCCGCACAGGGAATAATTCACCCCTCCACTTT
D: .; length: 14; V: TRBV12-3/TRBV12-4; J: TRBJ2-2; size: .; CDR3: CASSRGFNTGELFF; DNA: TGTGCCAGCAGCCGCGGATTTAACACCGGGGAGCTGTTTTTT
D: .; length: 16; V: TRBV11-2; J: TRBJ2-3; size: few; CDR3: CASSLMDLGPTDTQYF; DNA: TGTGCCAGCAGCTTGATGGACCTGGGGCCTACAGATACGCAGTATTTT
D: .; length: 15; V: TRBV28; J: TRBJ2-2; size: few; CDR3: CASSLIEGDTGELFF; DNA: TGTGCCAGCAGTTTAATCGAGGGCGACACCGGGGAGCTGTTTTTT
D: TRBD1; length: 15; V: TRBV28; J: TRBJ2-7; size: .; CDR3: CASSSPGQAQDEQYF; DNA: TGTGCCAGCAGTTCTCCCGGACAGGCCCAGGACGAGCAGTACTTC
D: .; length: 16; V: TRBV30; J: TRBJ1-4; size: once; CDR3: CALDMGRQTPNEKLFF; DNA: TGTGCCTTGGACATGGGGCGTCAAACCCCTAATGAAAAACTGTTTTTT